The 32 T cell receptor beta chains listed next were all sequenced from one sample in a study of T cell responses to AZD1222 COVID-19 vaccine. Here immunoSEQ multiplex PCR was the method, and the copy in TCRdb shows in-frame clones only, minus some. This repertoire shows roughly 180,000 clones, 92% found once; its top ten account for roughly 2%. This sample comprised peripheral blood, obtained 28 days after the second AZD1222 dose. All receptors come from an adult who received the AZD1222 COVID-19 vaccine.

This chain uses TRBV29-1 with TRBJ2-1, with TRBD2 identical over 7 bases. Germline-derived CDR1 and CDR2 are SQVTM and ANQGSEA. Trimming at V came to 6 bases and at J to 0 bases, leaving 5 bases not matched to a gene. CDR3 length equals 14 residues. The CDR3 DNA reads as TGCAGCGTAGCTAGCGGCCTCTCCTACAATGAGCAGTTCTTC. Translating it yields CSVASGLSYNEQFF.

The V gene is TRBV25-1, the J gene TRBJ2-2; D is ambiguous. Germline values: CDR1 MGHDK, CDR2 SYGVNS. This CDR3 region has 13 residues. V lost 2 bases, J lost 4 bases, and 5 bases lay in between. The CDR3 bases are TGTGCCAGCAGTGAAGAAACCACCGGGGAGCTGTTTTTT. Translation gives CASSEETTGELFF.

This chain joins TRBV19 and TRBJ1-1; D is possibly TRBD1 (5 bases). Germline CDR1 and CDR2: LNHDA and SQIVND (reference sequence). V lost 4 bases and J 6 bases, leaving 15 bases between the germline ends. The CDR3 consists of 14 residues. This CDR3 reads CASSTPGKWAEAFF. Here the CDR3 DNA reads TGTGCCAGTAGTACCCCAGGGAAATGGGCTGAAGCTTTCTTT.

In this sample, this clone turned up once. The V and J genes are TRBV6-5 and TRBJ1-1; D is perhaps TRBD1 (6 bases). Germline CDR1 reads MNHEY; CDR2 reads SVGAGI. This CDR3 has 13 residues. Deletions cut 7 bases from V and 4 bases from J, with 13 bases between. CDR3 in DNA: TGTGCCAGCAAATCCGGGGGCATCACTGAAGCTTTCTTT. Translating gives CASKSGGITEAFF.

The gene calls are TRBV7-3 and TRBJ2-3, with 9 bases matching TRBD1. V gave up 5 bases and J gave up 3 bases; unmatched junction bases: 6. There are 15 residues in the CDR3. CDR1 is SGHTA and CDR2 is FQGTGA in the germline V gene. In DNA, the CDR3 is TGTGCCAGCAGCCTGTTCGGGACAGGGACAGATACGCAGTATTTT. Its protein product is CASSLFGTGTDTQYF. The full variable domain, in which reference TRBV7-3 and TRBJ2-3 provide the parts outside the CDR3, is GAGVSQTPSNKVTEKGKYVELRCDPISGHTALYWYRQSLGQGPEFLIYFQGTGAADDSGLPNDRFFAVRPEGSVSTLKIQRTERGDSAVYLCASSLFGTGTDTQYFGPGTRLTVL.

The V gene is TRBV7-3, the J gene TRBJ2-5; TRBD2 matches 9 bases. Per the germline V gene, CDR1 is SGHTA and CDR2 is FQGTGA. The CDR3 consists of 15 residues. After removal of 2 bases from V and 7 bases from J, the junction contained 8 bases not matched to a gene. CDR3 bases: TGTGCCAGCAGCTTACTCCCCTCAGCGGGGGGGACCCAGTACTTC. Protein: CASSLLPSAGGTQYF.

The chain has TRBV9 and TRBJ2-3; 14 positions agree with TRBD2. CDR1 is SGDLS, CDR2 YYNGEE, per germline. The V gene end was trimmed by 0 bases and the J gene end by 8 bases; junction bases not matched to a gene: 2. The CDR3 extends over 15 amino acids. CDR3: CASSVAGTSGSTQYF. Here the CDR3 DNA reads TGTGCCAGCAGCGTAGCGGGGACTAGCGGGAGTACGCAGTATTTT. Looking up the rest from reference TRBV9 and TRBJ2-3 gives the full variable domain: DSGVTQTPKHLITATGQRVTLRCSPRSGDLSVYWYQQSLDQGLQFLIQYYNGEERAKGNILERFSAQQFPDLHSELNLSSLELGDSALYFCASSVAGTSGSTQYFGPGTRLTVL.

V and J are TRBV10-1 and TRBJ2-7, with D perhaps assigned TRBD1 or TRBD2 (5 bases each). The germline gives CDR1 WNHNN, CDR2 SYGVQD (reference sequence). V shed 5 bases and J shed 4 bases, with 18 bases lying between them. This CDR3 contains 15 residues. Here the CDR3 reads CASSSSWDDHYEQYF. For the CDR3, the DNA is TGCGCCAGCAGTTCCTCTTGGGACGACCATTACGAGCAGTACTTC.

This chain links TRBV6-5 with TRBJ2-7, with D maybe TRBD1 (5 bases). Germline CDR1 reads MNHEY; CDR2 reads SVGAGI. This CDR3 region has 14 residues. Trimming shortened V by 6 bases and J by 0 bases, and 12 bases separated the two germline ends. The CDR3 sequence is CASRGHSSSYEQYF. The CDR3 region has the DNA TGTGCCAGCAGGGGGCACTCGAGCTCCTACGAGCAGTACTTC.

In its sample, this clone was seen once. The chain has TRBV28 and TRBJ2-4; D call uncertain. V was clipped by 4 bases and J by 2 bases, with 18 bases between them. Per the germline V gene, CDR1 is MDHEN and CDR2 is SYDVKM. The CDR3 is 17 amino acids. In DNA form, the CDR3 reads TGTGCCAGCAGTTCCCCCGCCGCAGGTGACCCCAAAAACATTCAGTACTTC. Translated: CASSSPAAGDPKNIQYF.

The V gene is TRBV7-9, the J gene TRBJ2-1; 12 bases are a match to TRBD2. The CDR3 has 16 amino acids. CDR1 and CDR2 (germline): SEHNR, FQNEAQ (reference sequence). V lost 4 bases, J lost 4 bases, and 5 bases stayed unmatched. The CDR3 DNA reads TGTGCCAGCAGCTCCATCGGGACTAGCGGGTACAATGAGCAGTTCTTC. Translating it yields CASSSIGTSGYNEQFF. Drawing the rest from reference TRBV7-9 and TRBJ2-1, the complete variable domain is DTGVSQNPRHKITKRGQNVTFRCDPISEHNRLYWYRQTLGQGPEFLTYFQNEAQLEKSRLLSDRFSAERPKGSFSTLEIQRTEQGDSAMYLCASSSIGTSGYNEQFFGPGTRLTVL.

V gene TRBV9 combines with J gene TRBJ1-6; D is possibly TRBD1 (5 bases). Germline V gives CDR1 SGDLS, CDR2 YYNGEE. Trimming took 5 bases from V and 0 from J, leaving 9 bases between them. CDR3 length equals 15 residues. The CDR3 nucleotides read TGTGCCAGCAGTGACAGAAGCTCCTATAATTCACCCCTCCACTTT. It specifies CASSDRSSYNSPLHF.

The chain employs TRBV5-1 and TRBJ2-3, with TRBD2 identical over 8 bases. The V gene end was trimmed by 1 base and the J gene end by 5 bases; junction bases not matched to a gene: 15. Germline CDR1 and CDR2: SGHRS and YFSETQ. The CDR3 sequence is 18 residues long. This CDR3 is CASSLLGAGDGVKDTQYF. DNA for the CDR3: TGCGCCAGCAGCTTGTTGGGAGCGGGAGATGGGGTAAAAGATACGCAGTATTTT.

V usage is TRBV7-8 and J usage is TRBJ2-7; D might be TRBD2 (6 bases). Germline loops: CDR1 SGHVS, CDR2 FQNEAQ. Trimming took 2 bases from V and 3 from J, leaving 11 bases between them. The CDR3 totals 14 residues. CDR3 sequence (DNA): TGTGCCAGCAGCTTACCCGGGAGAGGCTACGAGCAGTACTTC. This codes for CASSLPGRGYEQYF.

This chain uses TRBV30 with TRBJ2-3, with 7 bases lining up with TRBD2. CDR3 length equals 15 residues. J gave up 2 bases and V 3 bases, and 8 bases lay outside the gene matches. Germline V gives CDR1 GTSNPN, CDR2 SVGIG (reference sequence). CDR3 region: CAWRRTRENTDTQYF. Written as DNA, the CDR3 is TGTGCCTGGAGGAGGACTAGGGAAAACACAGATACGCAGTATTTT.

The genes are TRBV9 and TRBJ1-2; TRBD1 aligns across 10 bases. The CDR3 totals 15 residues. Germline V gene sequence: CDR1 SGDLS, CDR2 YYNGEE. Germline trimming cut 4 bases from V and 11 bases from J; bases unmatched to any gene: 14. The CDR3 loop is CASSISGRDRGGYTF. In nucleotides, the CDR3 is TGTGCCAGCAGCATCAGTGGCCGGGACAGGGGTGGTTACACCTTC.

CDR3 nucleotide sequence: TGTGCCAGCAGCCGACGGGGATACGAGCAGTTCTTC. Residues: CASSRRGYEQFF. V gene TRBV7-9 combines with J gene TRBJ2-1; TRBD2 is a possible D gene (5 bases). Germline CDR1 is SEHNR and CDR2 is FQNEAQ (reference sequence). V dropped 5 bases and J dropped 10 bases, with 12 bases sitting between them. CDR3 size: 12 residues.

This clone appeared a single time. This chain's CDR3 is CATSPRGARETQYF. The CDR3 DNA sequence: TGCGCCACCAGCCCAAGGGGGGCCCGGGAGACCCAGTACTTC. This chain connects TRBV10-2 to TRBJ2-5; D might be TRBD1 or TRBD2, each matching 6 bases. The length of the CDR3 is 14 residues. Trimming removed 10 bases at V and 5 bases at J, with 20 bases between. Germline V gene sequence: CDR1 WSHSY, CDR2 SAAADI.

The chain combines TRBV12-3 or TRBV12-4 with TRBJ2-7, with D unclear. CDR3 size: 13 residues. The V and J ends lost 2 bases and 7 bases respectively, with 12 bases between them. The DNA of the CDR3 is TGTGCCAGCAGTTTAATCCAGGCAGAGGAGCAGTACTTC. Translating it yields CASSLIQAEEQYF.

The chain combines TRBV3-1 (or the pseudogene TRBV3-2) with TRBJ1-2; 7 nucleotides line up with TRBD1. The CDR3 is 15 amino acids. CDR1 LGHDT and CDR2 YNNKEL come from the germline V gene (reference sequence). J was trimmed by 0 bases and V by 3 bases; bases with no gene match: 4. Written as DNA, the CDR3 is TGTGCCAGCAGCCAGGGACAGATATCTAACTATGGCTACACCTTC. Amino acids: CASSQGQISNYGYTF.

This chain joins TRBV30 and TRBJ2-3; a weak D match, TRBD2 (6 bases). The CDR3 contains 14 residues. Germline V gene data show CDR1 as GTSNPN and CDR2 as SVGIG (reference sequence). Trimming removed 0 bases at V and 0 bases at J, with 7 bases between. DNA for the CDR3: TGTGCCTGGAGTGTCCTAGCGAGCACAGATACGCAGTATTTT. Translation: CAWSVLASTDTQYF.

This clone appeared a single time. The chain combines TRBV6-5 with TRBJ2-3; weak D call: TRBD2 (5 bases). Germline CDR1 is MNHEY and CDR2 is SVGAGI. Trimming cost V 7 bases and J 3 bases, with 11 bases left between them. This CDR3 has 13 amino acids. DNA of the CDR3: TGTGCCAGCAAGGAGAGGGTGACAGATACGCAGTATTTT. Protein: CASKERVTDTQYF.

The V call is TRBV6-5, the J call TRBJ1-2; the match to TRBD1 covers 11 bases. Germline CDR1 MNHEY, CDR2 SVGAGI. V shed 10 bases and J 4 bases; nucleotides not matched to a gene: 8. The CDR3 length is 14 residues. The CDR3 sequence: CAIGQGAPGYGYTF. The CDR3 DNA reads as TGTGCCATCGGACAGGGGGCTCCTGGCTATGGCTACACCTTC.

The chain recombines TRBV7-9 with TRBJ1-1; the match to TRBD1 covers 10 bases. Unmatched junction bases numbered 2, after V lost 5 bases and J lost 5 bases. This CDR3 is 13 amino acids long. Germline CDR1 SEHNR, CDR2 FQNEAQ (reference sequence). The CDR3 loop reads CASSPGQGTEAFF. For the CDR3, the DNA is TGTGCCAGCAGCCCGGGACAGGGGACTGAAGCTTTCTTT.

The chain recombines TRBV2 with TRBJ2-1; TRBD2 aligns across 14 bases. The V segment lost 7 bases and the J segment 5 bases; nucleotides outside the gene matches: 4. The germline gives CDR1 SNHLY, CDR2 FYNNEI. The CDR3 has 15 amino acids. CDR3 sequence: CASKGTSGGNNEQFF. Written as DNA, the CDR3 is TGTGCCAGCAAGGGGACTAGCGGGGGAAACAATGAGCAGTTCTTC.

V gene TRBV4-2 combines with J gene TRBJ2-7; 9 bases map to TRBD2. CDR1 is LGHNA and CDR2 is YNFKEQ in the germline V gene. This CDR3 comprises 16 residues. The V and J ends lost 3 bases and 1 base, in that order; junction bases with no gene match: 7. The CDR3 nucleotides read TGTGCCAGCAGCCAGGCGCGGCTAGCGGGATCCTACGAGCAGTACTTC. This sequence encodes CASSQARLAGSYEQYF.

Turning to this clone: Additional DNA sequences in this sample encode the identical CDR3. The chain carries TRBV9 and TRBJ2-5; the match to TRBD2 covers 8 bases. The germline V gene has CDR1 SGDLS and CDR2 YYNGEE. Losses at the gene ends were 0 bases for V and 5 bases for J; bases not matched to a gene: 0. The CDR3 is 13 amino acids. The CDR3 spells CASSVAGGETQYF. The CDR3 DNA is TGTGCCAGCAGCGTAGCGGGGGGGGAGACCCAGTACTTC.

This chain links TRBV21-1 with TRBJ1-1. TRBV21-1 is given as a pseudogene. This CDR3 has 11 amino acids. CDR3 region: CASSYPGGAAF. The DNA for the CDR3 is TGTGCCAGCAGCTATCCTGGCGGGGCCGCCTTT.

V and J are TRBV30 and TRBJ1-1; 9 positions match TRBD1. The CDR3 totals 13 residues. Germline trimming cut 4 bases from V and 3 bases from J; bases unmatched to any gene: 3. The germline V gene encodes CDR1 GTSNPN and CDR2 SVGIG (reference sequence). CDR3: CAWNRGPDTEAFF. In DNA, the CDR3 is TGTGCCTGGAACAGGGGGCCGGACACTGAAGCTTTCTTT.

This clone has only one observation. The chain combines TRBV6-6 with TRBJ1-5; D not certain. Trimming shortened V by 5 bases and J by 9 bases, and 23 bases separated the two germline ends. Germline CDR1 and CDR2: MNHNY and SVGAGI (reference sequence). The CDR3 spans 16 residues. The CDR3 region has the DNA TGTGCCAGCAGTATTCCGACGGGCCCCCAGTTAGTGCCCCAGCATTTT. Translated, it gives CASSIPTGPQLVPQHF.

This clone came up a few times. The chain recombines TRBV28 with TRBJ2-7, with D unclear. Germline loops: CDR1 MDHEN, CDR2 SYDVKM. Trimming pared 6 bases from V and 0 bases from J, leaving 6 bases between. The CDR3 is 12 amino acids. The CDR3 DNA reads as TGTGCCAGCAGCCCCGCCTCCTACGAGCAGTACTTC. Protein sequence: CASSPASYEQYF. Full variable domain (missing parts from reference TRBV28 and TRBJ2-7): DVKVTQSSRYLVKRTGEKVFLECVQDMDHENMFWYRQDPGLGLRLIYFSYDVKMKEKGDIPEGYSVSREKKERFSLILESASTNQTSMYLCASSPASYEQYFGPGTRLTVT.

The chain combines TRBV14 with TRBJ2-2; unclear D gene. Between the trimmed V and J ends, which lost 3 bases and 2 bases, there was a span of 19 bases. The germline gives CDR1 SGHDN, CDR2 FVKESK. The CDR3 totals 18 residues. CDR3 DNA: TGTGCCAGCAGCCACCCCTGGAACAAGACAACTAACACCGGGGAGCTGTTTTTT. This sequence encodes CASSHPWNKTTNTGELFF.